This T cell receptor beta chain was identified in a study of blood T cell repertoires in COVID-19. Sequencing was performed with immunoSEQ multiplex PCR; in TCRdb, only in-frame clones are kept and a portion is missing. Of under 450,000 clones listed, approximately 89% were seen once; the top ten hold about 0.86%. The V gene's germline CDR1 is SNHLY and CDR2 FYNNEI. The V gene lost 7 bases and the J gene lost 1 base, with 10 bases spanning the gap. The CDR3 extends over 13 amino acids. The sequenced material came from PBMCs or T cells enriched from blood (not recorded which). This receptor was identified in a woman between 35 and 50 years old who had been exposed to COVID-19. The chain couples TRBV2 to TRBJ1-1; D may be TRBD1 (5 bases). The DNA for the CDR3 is TGTGCCAGCAAAGTGGACACGAACACTGAAGCTTTCTTT. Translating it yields CASKVDTNTEAFF.